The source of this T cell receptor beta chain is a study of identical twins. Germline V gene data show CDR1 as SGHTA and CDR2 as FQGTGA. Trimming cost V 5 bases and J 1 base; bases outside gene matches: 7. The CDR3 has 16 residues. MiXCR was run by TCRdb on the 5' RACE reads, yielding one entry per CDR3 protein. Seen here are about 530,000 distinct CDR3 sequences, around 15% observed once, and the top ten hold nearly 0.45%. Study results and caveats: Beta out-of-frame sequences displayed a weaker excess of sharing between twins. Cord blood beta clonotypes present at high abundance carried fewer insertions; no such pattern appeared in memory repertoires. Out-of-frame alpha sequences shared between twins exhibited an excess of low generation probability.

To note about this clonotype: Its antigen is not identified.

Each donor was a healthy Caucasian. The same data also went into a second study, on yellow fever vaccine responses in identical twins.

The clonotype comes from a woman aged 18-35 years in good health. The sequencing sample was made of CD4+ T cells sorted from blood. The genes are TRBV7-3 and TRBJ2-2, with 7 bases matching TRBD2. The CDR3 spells CASSALAGVNTGELFF. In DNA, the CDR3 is TGTGCCAGCAGCGCTCTCGCGGGAGTGAACACCGGGGAGCTGTTTTTT. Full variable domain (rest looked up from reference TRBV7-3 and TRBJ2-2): GAGVSQTPSNKVTEKGKYVELRCDPISGHTALYWYRQSLGQGPEFLIYFQGTGAADDSGLPNDRFFAVRPEGSVSTLKIQRTERGDSAVYLCASSALAGVNTGELFFGEGSRLTVL.